The 27 T cell receptor beta chains listed next were all sequenced from one sample in a study of neoadjuvant anti-PD-1 for oral cavity cancer. Sequencing used immunoSEQ multiplex PCR; TCRdb keeps in-frame clones, though not all of them. The sample records approximately 9,700 clones, about 70% being singletons. Time point of the sample: after neoadjuvant nivolumab, at surgical resection. Here the sequenced sample was PBMCs, taken after nivolumab (anti-PD-1) treatment. Every receptor here comes from a person between 40 and 79 years old with oral cavity squamous cell carcinoma.

V usage is TRBV5-1 and J usage is TRBJ1-2, with a weak D call TRBD1 (5 bases). Germline V gene sequence: CDR1 SGHRS, CDR2 YFSETQ. CDR3 size: 13 residues. With 9 bases removed from V and 4 bases from J, the gap between germline ends came to 16 bases. CDR3 coding DNA: TGCGCCACATCGGAAGGGGACGGCTATGGCTACACCTTC. Its protein product is CATSEGDGYGYTF.

This rearrangement joins TRBV28 to TRBJ2-7; D gene ambiguous. The germline V gene has CDR1 MDHEN and CDR2 SYDVKM. With 5 bases removed from V and 6 bases from J, the gap between germline ends came to 14 bases. CDR3 size: 13 residues. The CDR3 DNA reads TGTGCCAGCAGTACGACTGGCCCACCCGAGCAGTACTTC. It translates to CASSTTGPPEQYF.

The V gene is TRBV5-6, the J gene TRBJ1-6, with D perhaps matching TRBD1 (5 bases). Germline assignment: CDR1 SGHDT and CDR2 YYEEEE. The CDR3 contains 16 residues. Trimming cost V 4 bases and J 7 bases, with 18 bases left between them. CDR3 region: CASSPRGGVGNSPLHF. The CDR3 coding sequence is TGTGCCAGCAGCCCTAGGGGAGGGGTGGGCAATTCACCCCTCCACTTT.

The genes are TRBV6-4 and TRBJ2-7; TRBD2 matches 11 bases. The V gene's germline CDR1 is MRHNA and CDR2 SNTAGT. The trim removed 9 bases at V and 6 bases at J, leaving 10 bases unmatched. This CDR3 contains 14 residues. The CDR3 sequence is CARCVAGGVGEQYF. The CDR3 nucleotides read TGTGCCAGGTGTGTAGCGGGAGGGGTGGGCGAGCAGTACTTC.

The genes are TRBV9 and TRBJ2-6; D is ambiguous. CDR3 size: 18 residues. V lost 0 bases, J lost 4 bases, and 17 bases lay in between. Germline assignment: CDR1 SGDLS and CDR2 YYNGEE. The CDR3 DNA reads as TGTGCCAGCAGCGTAGAAGGCTCAGTCTCCTCCGGGGCCAACGTCCTGACTTTC. It codes for CASSVEGSVSSGANVLTF.

This clone was seen just once. V gene TRBV6-1 combines with J gene TRBJ2-5; tentative D call: TRBD2 (5 bases). The CDR3 spans 13 residues. Germline CDR1 and CDR2: MNHNS and SASEGT. The V end was cut by 11 bases, the J end by 5 bases, with 18 bases between. The CDR3 sequence is CALKVRVRETQYF. CDR3 coding DNA: TGTGCCCTCAAAGTGAGGGTCAGGGAGACCCAGTACTTC.

The chain is built from TRBV18 and TRBJ1-5; 10 nucleotides align to TRBD1. The germline V gene encodes CDR1 KGHSH and CDR2 LQKENI. V shed 4 bases, J shed 2 bases, and the junction held 8 bases outside the gene matches. The CDR3 length is 17 residues. CDR3 bases: TGTGCCAGCTCACTTTCCTCGGGGACAGGGGGCAATCAGCCCCAGCATTTT. This translates into CASSLSSGTGGNQPQHF.

The genes are TRBV9 and TRBJ1-6, with D perhaps matching TRBD1 (5 bases). Germline V gene lookup returns CDR1 SGDLS and CDR2 YYNGEE. V was pared by 4 bases and J by 7 bases, with 12 bases between. The CDR3 has 14 amino acids. CDR3 in amino acids: CASSLRRGNSPLHF. For the CDR3, the DNA is TGTGCCAGCAGCCTGCGTAGGGGCAATTCACCCCTCCACTTT.

The V call is TRBV9, the J call TRBJ2-6, with D tentatively TRBD1 (6 bases). V lost 3 bases and J lost 0, with 13 bases in between. Germline V gene data show CDR1 as SGDLS and CDR2 as YYNGEE. The CDR3 totals 17 residues. CDR3 in amino acids: CASSDRVELSGANVLTF. The DNA for the CDR3 is TGTGCCAGCAGCGACAGGGTTGAACTCTCTGGGGCCAACGTCCTGACTTTC. Supplemented by reference TRBV9 and TRBJ2-6, the full variable domain reads DSGVTQTPKHLITATGQRVTLRCSPRSGDLSVYWYQQSLDQGLQFLIQYYNGEERAKGNILERFSAQQFPDLHSELNLSSLELGDSALYFCASSDRVELSGANVLTFGAGSRLTVL.

The V call is TRBV25-1, the J call TRBJ1-1; possible D gene TRBD1, 6 bases. Germline loops: CDR1 MGHDK, CDR2 SYGVNS. The CDR3 runs to 15 residues. Trimming removed 4 bases from V and 1 base from J, with 13 bases in between. The CDR3 protein is CASSAQGWKNTEAFF. CDR3 DNA sequence: TGTGCCAGCAGTGCTCAGGGGTGGAAGAACACTGAAGCTTTCTTT.

This clone occurred a few times. The V gene is TRBV5-5, the J gene TRBJ2-2; D is ambiguous. The CDR3 is 15 residues long. Trimming took 2 bases from V and 1 from J, leaving 9 bases between them. Germline values: CDR1 SGHKS, CDR2 YYEKEE (reference sequence). The CDR3 nucleotides are TGTGCCAGCAGCTTTCTAAGGGTGAACACCGGGGAGCTGTTTTTT. As protein: CASSFLRVNTGELFF.

CDR3 nucleotides: TGTGCCAGCAGTGTGACAGGGACAATATGGCCCCAGCATTTT. Amino acid sequence: CASSVTGTIWPQHF. This chain links TRBV25-1 with TRBJ1-5; TRBD1 agrees at 7 bases. The trim removed 4 bases at V and 9 bases at J, leaving 9 bases unmatched. The CDR3 sequence is 14 residues long. Germline V gene lookup returns CDR1 MGHDK and CDR2 SYGVNS.

This clone came up once. The chain combines TRBV5-5 with TRBJ2-2; D might be TRBD1 (5 bases). CDR1 and CDR2 (germline): SGHKS, YYEKEE (reference sequence). Trimming removed 0 bases from V and 4 bases from J, with 13 bases in between. CDR3 length: 16 residues. The CDR3 protein is CASSLGPSGLTGELFF. The CDR3 nucleotides are TGTGCCAGCAGCTTGGGACCCTCAGGGCTCACCGGGGAGCTGTTTTTT. The variable domain in full, with the rest retrieved from reference TRBV5-5 and TRBJ2-2, is DAGVTQSPTHLIKTRGQQVTLRCSPISGHKSVSWYQQVLGQGPQFIFQYYEKEERGRGNFPDRFSARQFPNYSSELNVNALLLGDSALYLCASSLGPSGLTGELFFGEGSRLTVL.

The CDR3 protein is CASSLTGGKTEAFF. As DNA, the CDR3 is TGTGCCAGCAGCCTCACCGGGGGCAAGACTGAAGCTTTCTTT. The chain links TRBV7-9 to TRBJ1-1, with D perhaps matching TRBD1 (6 bases). The ends were cut back, 5 bases at V and 5 bases at J, with 15 bases in the middle. CDR3 length equals 14 residues. Germline V gene data show CDR1 as SEHNR and CDR2 as FQNEAQ (reference sequence). Full variable domain (missing parts from reference TRBV7-9 and TRBJ1-1): DTGVSQNPRHKITKRGQNVTFRCDPISEHNRLYWYRQTLGQGPEFLTYFQNEAQLEKSRLLSDRFSAERPKGSFSTLEIQRTEQGDSAMYLCASSLTGGKTEAFFGQGTRLTVV.

The J gene is TRBJ2-7, the V gene TRBV6-5; 9 bases align to TRBD1. The CDR3 extends over 14 amino acids. V lost 3 bases and J lost 7; bases outside the gene matches: 7. Germline lookup yields CDR1 MNHEY and CDR2 SVGAGI. CDR3 sequence: CASSYNRGRWEQYF. CDR3 DNA: TGTGCCAGCAGTTATAACAGGGGGCGGTGGGAGCAGTACTTC.

The rearrangement links TRBV7-8 to TRBJ1-1; TRBD1 agrees at 7 bases. From germline, CDR1 is SGHVS and CDR2 FQNEAQ. V dropped 7 bases and J dropped 0; count of bases not matched to a gene: 5. CDR3 length equals 14 residues. The CDR3 region is CASTSDRVNTEAFF. The DNA of the CDR3 is TGTGCCAGCACTTCAGACAGGGTGAACACTGAAGCTTTCTTT. Filled out from reference TRBV7-8 and TRBJ1-1, the complete variable domain reads GAGVSQSPRYKVAKRGQDVALRCDPISGHVSLFWYQQALGQGPEFLTYFQNEAQLDKSGLPSDRFFAERPEGSVSTLKIQRTQQEDSAVYLCASTSDRVNTEAFFGQGTRLTVV.

The chain recombines TRBV2 with TRBJ2-3, with D perhaps TRBD2 (5 bases). The CDR3 extends over 14 amino acids. Germline V gene data show CDR1 as SNHLY and CDR2 as FYNNEI. V lost 9 bases and J 2 bases, leaving 15 bases between the germline ends. CDR3 DNA: TGTGCCAGGTCTGGCGTAGCGACCACAGATACGCAGTATTTT. Translation gives CARSGVATTDTQYF.

The V call is TRBV28, the J call TRBJ1-4, with a weak D call TRBD1 (5 bases). With 6 bases removed from V and 0 bases from J, the gap between germline ends came to 11 bases. Germline V gene lookup returns CDR1 MDHEN and CDR2 SYDVKM. This CDR3 is 15 amino acids long. The CDR3 here is CASSLGGATNEKLFF. CDR3 in DNA: TGTGCCAGCAGCTTGGGGGGAGCAACTAATGAAAAACTGTTTTTT.

The chain employs TRBV28 and TRBJ1-5; D is uncertain. Trimming removed 3 bases at V and 1 base at J, with 16 bases between. The CDR3 contains 17 residues. CDR1 and CDR2 from the germline V gene are MDHEN and SYDVKM. CDR3 sequence (DNA): TGTGCCAGCAGTTTCTTGAGGAGCTCATCAAGCAATCAGCCCCAGCATTTT. Translated, it gives CASSFLRSSSSNQPQHF. The full variable domain, completed using reference TRBV28 and TRBJ1-5, is DVKVTQSSRYLVKRTGEKVFLECVQDMDHENMFWYRQDPGLGLRLIYFSYDVKMKEKGDIPEGYSVSREKKERFSLILESASTNQTSMYLCASSFLRSSSSNQPQHFGDGTRLSIL.

The chain joins TRBV6-5 to TRBJ1-2; D not certain. Germline lookup yields CDR1 MNHEY and CDR2 SVGAGI. The CDR3 totals 13 residues. Trimming left V 0 bases short and J 1 base short, with 3 bases between. The CDR3, as DNA: TGTGCCAGCAGTTACTCGGGTAACTATGGCTACACCTTC. Residues: CASSYSGNYGYTF.

The chain combines TRBV6-1 with TRBJ1-5; 7 bases align to TRBD1. This CDR3 comprises 17 residues. V lost 0 bases and J lost 3; bases outside the gene matches: 8. Germline CDR1 MNHNS, CDR2 SASEGT. The CDR3 nucleotides are TGTGCCAGCAGTGAAGCGCTTCCAGGGGGGACCAATCAGCCCCAGCATTTT. Its protein product is CASSEALPGGTNQPQHF.

This sequence joins TRBV6-5 and TRBJ1-2; no reliable D call. CDR1 is MNHEY and CDR2 is SVGAGI in the germline V gene. Trimming took 7 bases from V and 2 from J, leaving 17 bases between them. There are 15 residues in the CDR3. DNA of the CDR3: TGTGCCAGCACCTTGTTGGGCGGACGGAACTATGGCTACACCTTC. Its protein product is CASTLLGGRNYGYTF.

This clone was counted a few times. J is TRBJ2-3 and V is TRBV7-9; TRBD2 aligns across 7 bases. This CDR3 is built from 14 residues. The junction had 6 bases not matched to a gene; V was cut back by 3 bases and J by 6 bases. Germline-derived CDR1 and CDR2 are SEHNR and FQNEAQ (reference sequence). The CDR3 DNA sequence: TGTGCCAGCAGCTTCGGACTAGAGGGGGATACGCAGTATTTT. It is translated as CASSFGLEGDTQYF.

The rearrangement uses TRBV2 and TRBJ1-5, with 8 bases matching TRBD1. J was trimmed by 5 bases and V by 4 bases; bases with no gene match: 7. The germline V gene encodes CDR1 SNHLY and CDR2 FYNNEI. This CDR3 has 15 residues. CDR3 sequence reads: CASSVGTGGHQPQHF. CDR3 nucleotides: TGTGCCAGCAGTGTTGGAACAGGGGGTCATCAGCCCCAGCATTTT.

The chain is built from TRBV7-9 and TRBJ1-1, with 9 bases aligning to TRBD1. This CDR3 is built from 16 residues. V dropped 6 bases and J dropped 1; count of bases not matched to a gene: 9. Germline V CDR1 and CDR2: SEHNR, FQNEAQ (reference sequence). CDR3 sequence: CASRYGTGLANTEAFF. In DNA form, the CDR3 reads TGTGCCAGCAGGTACGGGACAGGGCTCGCGAACACTGAAGCTTTCTTT. The full variable domain, rest sourced from reference TRBV7-9 and TRBJ1-1, is DTGVSQNPRHKITKRGQNVTFRCDPISEHNRLYWYRQTLGQGPEFLTYFQNEAQLEKSRLLSDRFSAERPKGSFSTLEIQRTEQGDSAMYLCASRYGTGLANTEAFFGQGTRLTVV.

This clone was found a few times. The chain uses TRBV18 and TRBJ2-7; D is unresolved. The CDR3 extends over 12 amino acids. Germline V lookup: CDR1 KGHSH, CDR2 LQKENI. Trimming left V 3 bases short and J 4 bases short, with 7 bases between. The CDR3 nucleotides read TGTGCCAGCTCACCCGAACAGTACGAGCAGTACTTC. Translated, it gives CASSPEQYEQYF.

This sequence joins TRBV18 and TRBJ1-6; 8 nucleotides agree with TRBD1. V lost 0 bases to trimming and J lost 3 bases; unmatched junction nucleotides: 1. CDR1 is KGHSH and CDR2 is LQKENI in the germline V gene. The CDR3 length is 16 residues. The CDR3 loop reads CASSPPGQVYNSPLHF. The CDR3 DNA reads TGTGCCAGCTCACCACCGGGACAGGTCTATAATTCACCCCTCCACTTT.